Listed below are T cell receptor beta chains from one sample, sequenced in a study of cytomegalovirus exposure and HLA in healthy donors. The assay was immunoSEQ multiplex PCR, and TCRdb's table has in-frame clones only and misses some. The data show some 140,000 clones, roughly 85% seen once. Sequenced input: PBMCs. The origin of the receptors is a man in his forties in good health and CMV-seropositive. CDR3s include the opening cysteine and the closing phenylalanine or tryptophan. Fields, in order: D gene, J gene, V gene, clone size, CDR3 length, CDR3 protein, CDR3 DNA. A D gene is named only where the DNA matches it firmly. Size values are once, few and many counts, or a class for expanded clones, and some rows have none.

D: .
J: TRBJ1-1
V: TRBV29-1
size: .
length: 12
CDR3: CSGRQTNTEAFF
DNA: TGCAGCGGCAGGCAGACGAACACTGAAGCTTTCTTT

D: TRBD1
J: TRBJ1-2
V: TRBV5-1
size: .
length: 15
CDR3: CASSSPGQGVYGYTF
DNA: TGCGCCAGCAGCTCTCCGGGACAGGGGGTGTATGGCTACACCTTC

D: TRBD1
J: TRBJ2-7
V: TRBV10-3
size: .
length: 13
CDR3: CASADRARYEQYF
DNA: TGTGCCTCCGCGGACAGGGCTCGGTACGAGCAGTACTTC

D: .
J: TRBJ2-1
V: TRBV28
size: .
length: 16
CDR3: CASSTLNDSPSNEQFF
DNA: TGTGCCAGCAGTACCCTAAATGACTCCCCCTCCAATGAGCAGTTCTTC

D: .
J: TRBJ2-1
V: TRBV9
size: few
length: 13
CDR3: CASSIYLGNEQFF
DNA: TGTGCCAGCAGCATTTACCTCGGCAATGAGCAGTTCTTC

D: .
J: TRBJ2-6
V: TRBV14
size: .
length: 16
CDR3: CASSQVWGTGANVLTF
DNA: TGTGCCAGCAGCCAAGTCTGGGGCACCGGGGCCAACGTCCTGACTTTC

D: .
J: TRBJ2-7
V: TRBV7-9
size: .
length: 14
CDR3: CASSAREAGYEQYF
DNA: TGTGCCAGCAGCGCCCGAGAGGCCGGCTACGAGCAGTACTTC

D: .
J: TRBJ1-1
V: TRBV7-8
size: .
length: 16
CDR3: CASSLASRQINTEAFF
DNA: TGTGCCAGCAGCTTAGCGAGTAGACAAATCAACACTGAAGCTTTCTTT

D: .
J: TRBJ1-4
V: TRBV19
size: .
length: 15
CDR3: CASRSQEGVNEKLFF
DNA: TGTGCCAGTAGAAGTCAGGAAGGGGTAAATGAAAAACTGTTTTTT

D: TRBD1
J: TRBJ2-7
V: TRBV6-5
size: few
length: 15
CDR3: CASSSPGQSSYEQYF
DNA: TGTGCCAGCAGTTCGCCGGGACAGAGCTCCTACGAGCAGTACTTC

D: .
J: TRBJ2-5
V: TRBV7-9
size: .
length: 13
CDR3: CASSRSRGETQYF
DNA: TGTGCCAGCAGCCGATCACGGGGAGAGACCCAGTACTTC

D: .
J: TRBJ2-1
V: TRBV25-1
size: .
length: 15
CDR3: CASSGQWGTRNEQFF
DNA: TGTGCCAGCAGTGGTCAATGGGGGACTCGCAATGAGCAGTTCTTC

D: TRBD2
J: TRBJ2-2
V: TRBV5-1
size: .
length: 17
CDR3: CASSFGLAEDNTGELFF
DNA: TGCGCCAGCAGCTTCGGACTAGCGGAGGACAACACCGGGGAGCTGTTTTTT

D: .
J: TRBJ1-1
V: TRBV4-1
size: .
length: 15
CDR3: CASSRVLGMNTEAFF
DNA: TGCGCCAGCAGCCGGGTCCTAGGCATGAACACTGAAGCTTTCTTT

D: TRBD1
J: TRBJ2-7
V: TRBV6-6
size: .
length: 14
CDR3: CASSYPDRVDEQYF
DNA: TGTGCCAGCAGTTACCCGGACAGGGTGGACGAGCAGTACTTC

D: TRBD2
J: TRBJ2-1
V: TRBV5-1
size: .
length: 16
CDR3: CASSLSLAGGINEQFF
DNA: TGCGCCAGCAGCTTGTCGCTAGCGGGAGGGATCAATGAGCAGTTCTTC

D: TRBD1
J: TRBJ1-2
V: TRBV11-2
size: once
length: 14
CDR3: CASSSLQGVGGYTF
DNA: TGTGCCAGCAGCTCCCTACAGGGGGTGGGTGGCTACACCTTC

D: .
J: TRBJ1-1
V: TRBV4-1
size: .
length: 14
CDR3: CASSLYREGAEAFF
DNA: TGCGCCAGCAGCCTATACAGGGAAGGGGCTGAAGCTTTCTTT

D: .
J: TRBJ2-7
V: TRBV10-3
size: .
length: 16
CDR3: CAISESRLASSYEQYF
DNA: TGTGCCATCAGTGAGTCGAGGCTAGCGAGCTCCTACGAGCAGTACTTC

D: TRBD2
J: TRBJ2-7
V: TRBV27
size: .
length: 15
CDR3: CASSFGTSGSYEQYF
DNA: TGTGCCAGCAGTTTCGGGACTAGCGGCTCCTACGAGCAGTACTTC

D: TRBD1
J: TRBJ1-6
V: TRBV6-6
size: .
length: 16
CDR3: CASNANRGGGNSPLHF
DNA: TGTGCCAGCAACGCAAACAGGGGTGGGGGGAATTCACCCCTCCACTTT

D: TRBD1
J: TRBJ1-6
V: TRBV15
size: .
length: 18
CDR3: CATSRDQGQGARNSPLHF
DNA: TGTGCCACCAGCAGAGATCAGGGACAGGGGGCGCGTAATTCACCCCTCCACTTT

D: TRBD2
J: TRBJ2-7
V: TRBV7-9
size: .
length: 13
CDR3: CASSLGPGGDYYF
DNA: TGTGCCAGCAGCTTGGGGCCCGGGGGGGACTATTACTTC

D: .
J: TRBJ2-6
V: TRBV7-9
size: .
length: 15
CDR3: CASSRGVSGANVLTF
DNA: TGTGCCAGCAGCCGCGGGGTCTCTGGGGCCAACGTCCTGACTTTC

D: .
J: TRBJ2-7
V: TRBV15
size: .
length: 16
CDR3: CATSRGDTSSSYEQYF
DNA: TGTGCCACCAGCAGAGGGGACACCTCGAGCTCCTACGAGCAGTACTTC

D: .
J: TRBJ2-5
V: TRBV7-9
size: .
length: 13
CDR3: CASREQGVKTQYF
DNA: TGTGCCAGCAGGGAACAGGGTGTTAAGACCCAGTACTTC

D: .
J: TRBJ2-7
V: TRBV6-5
size: few
length: 15
CDR3: CASSYGGARTYEQYF
DNA: TGTGCCAGCAGTTACGGGGGGGCGCGGACCTACGAGCAGTACTTC

D: .
J: TRBJ2-7
V: TRBV30
size: .
length: 13
CDR3: CAWSGGAPYEQYF
DNA: TGTGCCTGGAGCGGAGGGGCGCCCTACGAGCAGTACTTC

D: TRBD1
J: TRBJ1-5
V: TRBV28
size: .
length: 18
CDR3: CASRAHRGNHNSNQPQHF
DNA: TGTGCCAGCAGGGCACACAGGGGAAATCATAATAGCAATCAGCCCCAGCATTTT

D: .
J: TRBJ1-2
V: TRBV5-4
size: few
length: 15
CDR3: CASSARGGGTSGYTF
DNA: TGTGCCAGCAGCGCCCGAGGGGGAGGGACCTCCGGCTACACCTTC

D: .
J: TRBJ2-5
V: TRBV7-2
size: .
length: 16
CDR3: CASSLDSGSGRETQYF
DNA: TGTGCCAGCAGCTTAGATAGTGGGTCGGGTCGAGAGACCCAGTACTTC

D: .
J: TRBJ2-4
V: TRBV19
size: .
length: 14
CDR3: CASSIQVAKNIQYF
DNA: TGTGCCAGTAGTATTCAGGTAGCCAAAAACATTCAGTACTTC

D: .
J: TRBJ2-7
V: TRBV27
size: .
length: 13
CDR3: CASSLLRGHEQYF
DNA: TGTGCCAGCAGTTTACTTAGGGGCCACGAGCAGTACTTC

D: TRBD1
J: TRBJ1-1
V: TRBV10-1
size: once
length: 14
CDR3: CASRDRVGSTEAFF
DNA: TGCGCCAGCAGGGACAGGGTTGGAAGCACTGAAGCTTTCTTT

D: .
J: TRBJ1-2
V: TRBV10-1
size: once
length: 14
CDR3: CASNRDAGSEGYTF
DNA: TGCGCCAGCAACAGGGACGCCGGTTCCGAAGGCTACACCTTC

D: .
J: TRBJ2-6
V: TRBV19
size: .
length: 13
CDR3: CASSSSGANVLTF
DNA: TGTGCCAGTAGCAGCTCTGGGGCCAACGTCCTGACTTTC

D: TRBD1
J: TRBJ2-3
V: TRBV5-1
size: .
length: 15
CDR3: CASSSQGQSTDTQYF
DNA: TGCGCCAGCAGCTCTCAGGGACAGAGCACAGATACGCAGTATTTT

D: .
J: TRBJ2-1
V: TRBV6-1
size: .
length: 14
CDR3: CASNVQNTYNEQFF
DNA: TGTGCCAGCAATGTACAGAATACCTACAATGAGCAGTTCTTC

D: TRBD1
J: TRBJ1-1
V: TRBV19
size: .
length: 15
CDR3: CASNRQGMDVTEAFF
DNA: TGTGCCAGTAATCGACAGGGGATGGACGTCACTGAAGCTTTCTTT

D: TRBD2
J: TRBJ2-7
V: TRBV30
size: .
length: 14
CDR3: CAWSGLAGAYEQYF
DNA: TGTGCCTGGAGTGGACTAGCGGGAGCCTACGAGCAGTACTTC